This section outlines one TCR beta chain sequence together with its context. Within the sample, other DNA sequences also encode this same CDR3. In the authors' methods: Reference gene primer amplification in the assay estimated nucleated cell counts. Data came from immunoSEQ multiplex PCR; TCRdb stores just in-frame clones and leaves some out. V and J calls and clone size are as listed in that table; D and trimming were resolved from the DNA. The top ten clones hold around 6.5% of a sample with approximately 190,000 clones, less than 90% of them seen once. The data are from a study of blood T cell repertoires in COVID-19. Study background: Material from acute and convalescent COVID-19 was sourced from the United States, Italy and Spain.

The sample was peripheral blood. The TCR sequence derives from a woman between 40 and 55 years old with acute or convalescent COVID-19.

CDR3 sequence reads: CASSLNTGELFF. CDR3 DNA sequence: TGTGCCAGCAGCCTGAACACCGGGGAGCTGTTTTTT. The V gene is TRBV7-3, the J gene TRBJ2-2, with D unresolved. Germline CDR1 is SGHTA and CDR2 is FQGTGA. V lost 5 bases and J 1 base, leaving 2 bases between the germline ends. The CDR3 consists of 12 residues.